The 8 T cell receptor delta chains in this list originate from one sample, sequenced in a study of gamma-delta T cells after stem cell transplantation. TCRdb processed the RT-PCR reads again with the CATT caller. The repertoire has about 1,400 delta-chain clones, approximately 15% of them found once; the top ten carry roughly 50%. The sequenced sample was gamma-delta T cells. All receptors come from a human donor. It is not recorded whose cells these are; they may come from a transplant donor.

This clone appeared a few times. The chain joins TRDV2 to TRDJ1, with TRDD3 as a possible D gene (5 bases). Germline CDR1 reads GEAIGNYY; CDR2 reads EKD. The CDR3 runs 18 residues. V dropped 4 bases and J dropped 1 base, with 24 bases sitting between them. The CDR3 DNA follows: TGTGCCTGTGAGCCTATGACCAATACAGGGATCAGCACCGATAAACTCATCTTT. This translates into CACEPMTNTGISTDKLIF.

Worth noting for this clone: It differs at one base from a far larger clone, so likely a read error. CDR3 region: CACDTLDLARHLATDTDKLIF. In nucleotides, the CDR3 is TGTGCCTGTGACACCCTGGACTTGGCCAGGCACCTCGCTACCGACACCGATAAACTCATCTTT. This chain uses TRDV2 with TRDJ1, with unresolved D. Germline CDR1 reads GEAIGNYY; CDR2 reads EKD. CDR3 length: 21 residues. V gave up 0 bases and J gave up 0 bases, with 28 bases separating them.

This clone was observed a handful of times. The V call is TRDV2, the J call TRDJ1; D is possibly TRDD3 (8 bases). Trimming took 0 bases from V and 3 from J, leaving 25 bases between them. The CDR3 is 19 amino acids. CDR1 and CDR2 (germline): GEAIGNYY, EKD. The CDR3 nucleotides are TGTGCCTGTGACACCCTTTCCTACGGGCCCACTGGGGGCCCCGATAAACTCATCTTT. Its translation is CACDTLSYGPTGGPDKLIF.

Comments on this clone: This sequence is one base from a far larger clone and is likely a read error. The same CDR3 can be traced to other DNA sequences in this sample. This chain uses TRDV2 with TRDJ3; 7 positions agree with TRDD3. V gave up 0 bases and J gave up 0 bases; unmatched junction bases: 10. Germline V gene lookup returns CDR1 GEAIGNYY and CDR2 EKD. The CDR3 sequence is 20 residues long. CDR3: CACDTGPWGLSSWDTRQMFF. As DNA, the CDR3 is TGTGCCTGTGACACCGGCCCCTGGGGGTTGAGCTCCTGGGACACCCGACAGATGTTTTTC.

The V call is TRDV1, the J call TRDJ1; 8 bases agree with TRDD3. Germline V gene sequence: CDR1 TSWWSYY, CDR2 QGS. The ends lost 0 bases at V and 8 bases at J; junction bases unmatched: 8. The CDR3 contains 15 residues. CDR3 DNA sequence: TGTGCTCTTGGGGAACTAGCCATACTGGGGGTCAAACTCATCTTT. This sequence encodes CALGELAILGVKLIF.

The chain recombines TRDV2 with TRDJ3; TRDD3 might be the D (5 bases). The CDR3 is 20 amino acids. Looked up from germline, CDR1 is GEAIGNYY and CDR2 is EKD. The germline V and J ends were trimmed by 0 bases and 0 bases, with 17 bases remaining between them. Here the CDR3 DNA reads TGTGCCTGTGACACCGGAGGGATGAACCCGAGCTCCTGGGACACCCGACAGATGTTTTTC. It yields the protein CACDTGGMNPSSWDTRQMFF.

V gene TRDV2 combines with J gene TRDJ2; TRDD3 agrees at 11 bases. V lost 0 bases to trimming and J lost 0 bases; unmatched junction nucleotides: 11. The CDR3 consists of 20 residues. The germline CDR1 and CDR2 sequences are GEAIGNYY and EKD. DNA of the CDR3: TGTGCCTGTGACACCGTATTGGGGGATACGGAGAGGGCTTTGACAGCACAACTCTTCTTT. Protein product: CACDTVLGDTERALTAQLFF.

Judged by abundance, this clone is medium-sized. The chain has TRDV2 and TRDJ3; 8 positions match TRDD3. Germline V gene lookup returns CDR1 GEAIGNYY and CDR2 EKD. The CDR3 has 24 amino acids. The J segment lost 0 bases and the V segment lost 0 bases, leaving 21 bases of the junction unmatched. DNA of the CDR3: TGTGCCTGTGACACCGTCGTAGGGGGTACTGGGGGCCCCGGGAGCTCCTGGGACACCCGACAGATGTTTTTC. This encodes CACDTVVGGTGGPGSSWDTRQMFF.